Listed below are T cell receptor beta chains from one sample, sequenced in a study of Ad26.COV2.S vaccination and SARS-CoV-2 variants. Clones were sequenced by immunoSEQ multiplex PCR, and TCRdb holds only the in-frame ones, with some missing. This sample has some 350,000 clones, with 85% to 90% found just once. The specimen comprised peripheral blood, sampled in a trial of Ad26.COV2.S vaccine versus placebo. These receptors were taken from a person aged 18-65 years who received the Ad26.COV2.S COVID-19 vaccine or a placebo. Each CDR3 is given with its conserved first and last residue. Each record gives: V gene, J gene, CDR3 length, D gene, CDR3 protein, CDR3 DNA. A D gene is named only where the DNA matches it firmly.

v_call: TRBV4-1
j_call: TRBJ2-6
cdr3_length: 16
d_call: -
cdr3_aa: CASSVVTASGANVLTF
cdr3_nt: TGCGCCAGCAGCGTCGTTACTGCCTCTGGGGCCAACGTCCTGACTTTC

v_call: TRBV2
j_call: TRBJ2-4
cdr3_length: 14
d_call: -
cdr3_aa: CASSEGWGGNIQYF
cdr3_nt: TGTGCCAGCAGTGAAGGATGGGGCGGCAACATTCAGTACTTC

v_call: TRBV29-1
j_call: TRBJ2-2
cdr3_length: 12
d_call: -
cdr3_aa: CSVVSDTGELFF
cdr3_nt: TGCAGCGTTGTTAGCGACACCGGGGAGCTGTTTTTT

v_call: TRBV18
j_call: TRBJ2-2
cdr3_length: 15
d_call: -
cdr3_aa: CASSPVGGRTGELFF
cdr3_nt: TGTGCCAGCTCACCAGTGGGGGGCAGGACCGGGGAGCTGTTTTTT

v_call: TRBV7-9
j_call: TRBJ1-2
cdr3_length: 15
d_call: -
cdr3_aa: CASTPVRGLNYGYTF
cdr3_nt: TGTGCCAGCACCCCCGTGAGGGGTTTGAACTATGGCTACACCTTC

v_call: TRBV19
j_call: TRBJ2-3
cdr3_length: 14
d_call: -
cdr3_aa: CASSMAGTTPTQYF
cdr3_nt: TGTGCCAGTAGTATGGCCGGAACTACCCCCACGCAGTATTTT

v_call: TRBV20-1
j_call: TRBJ1-1
cdr3_length: 13
d_call: -
cdr3_aa: CSASTGVYTEAFF
cdr3_nt: TGCAGTGCTAGTACCGGGGTTTATACTGAAGCTTTCTTT

v_call: TRBV12-1
j_call: TRBJ2-5
cdr3_length: 14
d_call: -
cdr3_aa: CASSFWSGEETQYF
cdr3_nt: TGTGCCAGCAGCTTTTGGTCAGGGGAAGAGACCCAGTACTTC

v_call: TRBV20-1
j_call: TRBJ1-1
cdr3_length: 10
d_call: -
cdr3_aa: CSAKRTEAFF
cdr3_nt: TGCAGTGCTAAGAGGACTGAAGCTTTCTTT

v_call: TRBV29-1
j_call: TRBJ2-1
cdr3_length: 12
d_call: -
cdr3_aa: CSVDRQWNEQFF
cdr3_nt: TGCAGCGTTGACAGGCAGTGGAATGAGCAGTTCTTC

v_call: TRBV4-1
j_call: TRBJ1-5
cdr3_length: 17
d_call: -
cdr3_aa: CASSQDESGVSNQPQHF
cdr3_nt: TGCGCCAGCAGCCAAGATGAGTCGGGGGTTAGCAATCAGCCCCAGCATTTT

v_call: TRBV6-2/TRBV6-3
j_call: TRBJ1-6
cdr3_length: 15
d_call: -
cdr3_aa: CASSFGTSPNSPLHF
cdr3_nt: TGTGCCAGCAGTTTCGGGACCTCACCGAATTCACCCCTCCACTTT